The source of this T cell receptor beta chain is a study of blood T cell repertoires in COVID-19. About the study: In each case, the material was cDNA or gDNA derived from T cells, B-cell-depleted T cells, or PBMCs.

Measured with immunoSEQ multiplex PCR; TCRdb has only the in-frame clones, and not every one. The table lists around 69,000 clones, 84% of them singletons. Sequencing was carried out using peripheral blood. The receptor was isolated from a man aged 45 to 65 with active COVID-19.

DNA for the CDR3: TGTGCCAGCAGCTTGTCGTACACTGAAGCTTTCTTT. This translates into CASSLSYTEAFF. V gene TRBV5-6 combines with J gene TRBJ1-1; D not certain. CDR1 SGHDT and CDR2 YYEEEE come from the germline V gene. Between the trimmed V and J ends, which lost 1 base and 3 bases, there was a span of 4 bases. The CDR3 consists of 12 residues. The variable domain in full, with the rest retrieved from reference TRBV5-6 and TRBJ1-1, is DAGVTQSPTHLIKTRGQQVTLRCSPKSGHDTVSWYQQALGQGPQFIFQYYEEEERQRGNFPDRFSGHQFPNYSSELNVNALLLGDSALYLCASSLSYTEAFFGQGTRLTVV.